This T cell receptor (beta chain) was captured in a study of response to subunit inactivated influenza vaccine. Study outcomes and limitations: With each seasonal influenza vaccination, the authors suggested, few new T cells are recruited.

Trimming stripped 7 bases from V and 2 bases from J, with 15 bases between. In germline, CDR1 is SGHRS, CDR2 YFSETQ. The CDR3 spans 14 residues. TCRdb processed the RT-PCR reads anew with MiXCR; each CDR3 protein has one entry. The table shows around 750,000 distinct CDR3 sequences, with 21% occurring only once. A remark on this clonotype: No antigen is known for it.

Sample: PBMCs from blood, taken roughly 5 days after vaccination. This chain uses TRBV5-1 with TRBJ2-5, with D possibly being TRBD1 or TRBD2 (5 bases each). This sequence was found in a man aged 45-65 years who received an inactivated influenza vaccine. In DNA, the CDR3 is TGCGCCAGCTTTCCCGGGGCAGAACAAGAGACCCAGTACTTC. It yields the protein CASFPGAEQETQYF.